Included here is one TCR beta chain sequence, with context. Its target is unknown. This sample was included in a study of identifying expanded T cells in peripheral blood. V was clipped by 0 bases and J by 4 bases, with 17 bases between them. The CDR3 runs to 17 residues. Germline V gene sequence: CDR1 LGHNA, CDR2 YNFKEQ. Sequencing used immunoSEQ multiplex PCR; TCRdb keeps in-frame clones, though not all of them. The sample has tens of thousands of clones; 70% to 90% are singletons. Healthy donors had no documented immune events, such as infections, while sampled. Overall study findings and caveats: About 1.2 clones differed between technical replicates, versus approximately 17 and 20 over time.

This chain uses TRBV4-2 with TRBJ2-3, with D possibly being TRBD2 (7 bases). The source material was blood. The clonotype was recovered from a person aged 18 to 70 in good health. The CDR3 protein is CASSQEGGGGGADTQYF. CDR3 nucleotides: TGTGCCAGCAGCCAAGAGGGGGGAGGGGGAGGAGCAGATACGCAGTATTTT.